This TCR beta chain was sequenced in a study of response to subunit inactivated influenza vaccine. The CDR3 contains 15 residues. V lost 3 bases, J lost 7 bases, and 17 bases lay in between. Germline loops: CDR1 KGHSH, CDR2 LQKENI. One entry per CDR3 protein results from TCRdb running MiXCR on the RT-PCR reads. The sample holds almost 250,000 distinct CDR3 sequences, more than 10% seen once. V is TRBV18 and J is TRBJ2-3; no definite D call. The receptor's source is a man between 45 and 60 years old who received an inactivated influenza vaccine. Sequences were derived from non-naive T cells sorted from PBMCs, sampled less than 15 days before vaccination. In DNA, the CDR3 is TGTGCCAGCTCACCCCCGGACGGCGTTGTGAATACGCAGTATTTT. It yields the protein CASSPPDGVVNTQYF.